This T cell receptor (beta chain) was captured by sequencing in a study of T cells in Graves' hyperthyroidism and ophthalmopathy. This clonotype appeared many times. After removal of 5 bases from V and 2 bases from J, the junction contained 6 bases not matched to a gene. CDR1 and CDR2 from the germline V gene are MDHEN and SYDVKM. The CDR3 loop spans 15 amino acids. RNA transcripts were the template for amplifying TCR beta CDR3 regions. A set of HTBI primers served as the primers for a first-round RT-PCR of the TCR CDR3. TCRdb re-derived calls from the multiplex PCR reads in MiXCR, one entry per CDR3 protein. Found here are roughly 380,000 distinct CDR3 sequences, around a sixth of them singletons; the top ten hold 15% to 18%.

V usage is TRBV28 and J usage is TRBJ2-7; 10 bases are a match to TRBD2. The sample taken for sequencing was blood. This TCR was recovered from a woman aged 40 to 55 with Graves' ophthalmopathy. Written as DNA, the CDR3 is TGTGCCAGCAGTCTTACGACTAGCGGGCCCTACGAGCAGTACTTC. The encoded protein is CASSLTTSGPYEQYF.